These 21 T cell receptor beta chains originate from one sample sequenced in a study of blood T cell repertoires in COVID-19. TCRdb's table, derived via immunoSEQ multiplex PCR, lists solely in-frame clones and lacks some. The table has some 390,000 clones, 80% to 90% seen once. The source material was PBMCs or T cells enriched from blood (not recorded which). The receptors originated from a man aged 25-45 years who had recovered from COVID-19.

The CDR3 bases are TGTGCCAGCAGCCTCCGAAAGGGGGCCAAAAACATTCAGTACTTC. Translation gives CASSLRKGAKNIQYF. This chain joins TRBV7-3 and TRBJ2-4, with TRBD1 as a possible D gene (5 bases). V gave up 5 bases and J gave up 1 base, with 12 bases separating them. Germline V gene sequence: CDR1 SGHTA, CDR2 FQGTGA. The CDR3 has 15 residues.

The chain combines TRBV29-1 with TRBJ2-1; D uncertain. The CDR3 is 14 amino acids. The germline gives CDR1 SQVTM, CDR2 ANQGSEA. Trimming shortened V by 6 bases and J by 0 bases, and 12 bases separated the two germline ends. This CDR3 is CSVQSPSSYNEQFF. As DNA, the CDR3 is TGCAGCGTCCAAAGCCCTAGCTCCTACAATGAGCAGTTCTTC.

The rearrangement joins TRBV30 to TRBJ2-3, with TRBD1 identical over 7 bases. The CDR3 is 15 amino acids. CDR1 and CDR2 from the germline V gene are GTSNPN and SVGIG (reference sequence). J was trimmed by 0 bases and V by 3 bases; bases with no gene match: 6. The DNA of the CDR3 is TGTGCCTGGAGGCGAGGGACAGTTAGCACAGATACGCAGTATTTT. It translates to CAWRRGTVSTDTQYF.

This chain connects TRBV18 to TRBJ2-2; a weak D match, TRBD1 (5 bases). The germline CDR1 and CDR2 sequences are KGHSH and LQKENI. There are 17 residues in the CDR3. Trimming took 2 bases from V and 0 from J, leaving 13 bases between them. The CDR3 here is CASSPTRQSTNTGELFF. The CDR3 bases are TGTGCCAGCTCACCAACCCGACAGTCAACGAACACCGGGGAGCTGTTTTTT.

The chain couples TRBV11-2 to TRBJ2-2, with 11 bases matching TRBD2. The CDR3 consists of 18 residues. From germline, CDR1 is SGHAT and CDR2 FQNNGV. The trim removed 5 bases at V and 1 base at J, leaving 9 bases unmatched. In DNA, the CDR3 is TGTGCCAGCAGCCAGTACGGACTAGCGGGCGAGAACACCGGGGAGCTGTTTTTT. Its translation: CASSQYGLAGENTGELFF.

The chain has TRBV11-1 and TRBJ1-4, with 8 positions matching TRBD1. The V gene's germline CDR1 is SGHAT and CDR2 FQDESV (reference sequence). After removal of 5 bases from V and 2 bases from J, the junction contained 4 bases not matched to a gene. The CDR3 is 15 amino acids. This chain's CDR3 is CASSPRTGTNEKLFF. The CDR3, as DNA: TGTGCCAGCAGCCCAAGGACAGGGACTAATGAAAAACTGTTTTTT.

The chain couples TRBV7-9 to TRBJ2-7; tentatively, D is TRBD2 (5 bases). This CDR3 is built from 15 residues. Trimming stripped 0 bases from V and 5 bases from J, with 14 bases between. Germline V gene lookup returns CDR1 SEHNR and CDR2 FQNEAQ (reference sequence). Here the CDR3 reads CASSLAAGPRDEQYF. CDR3 nucleotides: TGTGCCAGCAGCTTAGCCGCGGGTCCCCGGGACGAGCAGTACTTC. Complete variable domain (other parts from reference TRBV7-9 and TRBJ2-7): DTGVSQNPRHKITKRGQNVTFRCDPISEHNRLYWYRQTLGQGPEFLTYFQNEAQLEKSRLLSDRFSAERPKGSFSTLEIQRTEQGDSAMYLCASSLAAGPRDEQYFGPGTRLTVT.

The rearrangement uses TRBV19 and TRBJ2-2; 12 bases line up with TRBD1. The CDR3 runs to 14 residues. Trimming took 6 bases from V and 15 from J; bases not matched to a gene: 11. In germline, CDR1 is LNHDA, CDR2 SQIVND (reference sequence). The CDR3 spells CASSEGTGGRLLFF. The CDR3, as DNA: TGTGCCAGTAGCGAGGGGACAGGGGGCCGGCTGTTGTTTTTT. The variable domain in full, completed from reference TRBV19 and TRBJ2-2, reads DGGITQSPKYLFRKEGQNVTLSCEQNLNHDAMYWYRQDPGQGLRLIYYSQIVNDFQKGDIAEGYSVSREKKESFPLTVTSAQKNPTAFYLCASSEGTGGRLLFFGEGSRLTVL.

The V call is TRBV1, the J call TRBJ2-1; the D call of TRBD2 is as the table states it, not checked on the DNA. TRBV1 is reported as a pseudogene. The CDR3 runs 18 residues. CDR3 region: CTSSQDWRLAGGHNEQFF. DNA for the CDR3: TGCACCAGCAGCCAAGATTGGAGACTAGCGGGAGGGCACAATGAGCAGTTCTTC.

The chain uses TRBV7-9 and TRBJ1-2; D unclear. Trimming left V 4 bases short and J 4 bases short, with 13 bases between. The CDR3 loop spans 14 amino acids. Looked up from germline, CDR1 is SEHNR and CDR2 is FQNEAQ (reference sequence). CDR3 sequence reads: CASSSPPGIYGYTF. The DNA for the CDR3 is TGTGCCAGCAGCTCACCGCCCGGGATCTATGGCTACACCTTC.

This chain joins TRBV5-8 and TRBJ2-2; no clear D. The CDR3 totals 17 residues. V was cut by 4 bases and J by 0 bases, with 16 bases left in between. From germline, CDR1 is SGHTS and CDR2 YDEGEE. The CDR3 reads CASSQNDLSANTGELFF. The CDR3 nucleotides read TGTGCCAGCAGCCAAAACGACTTGTCCGCGAACACCGGGGAGCTGTTTTTT.

This chain connects TRBV30 to TRBJ1-3; D gene ambiguous. Germline V lookup: CDR1 GTSNPN, CDR2 SVGIG (reference sequence). The V end was cut by 1 base, the J end by 0 bases, with 10 bases between. The length of the CDR3 is 15 residues. The CDR3 reads CAWSASPSSGNTIYF. CDR3 sequence (DNA): TGTGCCTGGAGTGCTTCTCCGAGCTCTGGAAACACCATATATTTT.

The V gene is TRBV28, the J gene TRBJ2-1; the D gene is possibly TRBD1 (6 bases). This CDR3 region has 15 residues. Trimming removed 5 bases from V and 4 bases from J, with 15 bases in between. Germline CDR1 is MDHEN and CDR2 is SYDVKM. The CDR3 loop reads CASSGSRDIYNEQFF. The CDR3 DNA reads TGTGCCAGCAGTGGGTCCCGGGACATTTACAATGAGCAGTTCTTC.

The V call is TRBV11-3, the J call TRBJ2-5; 7 positions agree with TRBD2. This CDR3 contains 16 residues. Trimming cost V 1 base and J 2 bases; bases outside gene matches: 7. CDR1 is SGHNT, CDR2 YENEEA, per germline. Written as DNA, the CDR3 is TGTGCCAGCAGCTTAGTGGGAGGGGACTTACAAGAGACCCAGTACTTC. Residues: CASSLVGGDLQETQYF.

CDR3 amino acids: CASSPTTGLYNQPQHF. The CDR3 DNA reads as TGTGCCAGCAGTCCAACGACAGGGCTATACAATCAGCCCCAGCATTTT. V is TRBV27 and J is TRBJ1-5, with 7 nucleotides matching TRBD1. The junction had 10 bases not matched to a gene; V was cut back by 5 bases and J by 3 bases. The CDR3 is made up of 16 amino acids. CDR1 MNHEY and CDR2 SMNVEV come from the germline V gene (reference sequence).

The V gene is TRBV6-1, the J gene TRBJ1-1; D gene uncertain. The CDR3 loop spans 13 amino acids. Germline V gene data show CDR1 as MNHNS and CDR2 as SASEGT. V dropped 0 bases and J dropped 5 bases, with 7 bases sitting between them. DNA for the CDR3: TGTGCCAGCAGTGAAGCCGGGTGGACTGAAGCTTTCTTT. It translates to CASSEAGWTEAFF.

The CDR3 bases are TGTGCCAGCAGTGAACCGCGCGCGGGCCAAGGATACGAGCAGTACTTC. The encoded protein is CASSEPRAGQGYEQYF. The rearrangement uses TRBV25-1 and TRBJ2-7, with D possibly matching TRBD2 (5 bases). The CDR3 consists of 16 residues. Germline CDR1 is MGHDK and CDR2 is SYGVNS. Trimming pared 2 bases from V and 4 bases from J, leaving 18 bases between.

A note on this clone: Germline is not matched at one junction end, which may reflect a read error. The chain recombines TRBV5-3 with TRBJ2-7; a possible D gene is TRBD1 (5 bases). TRBV5-3 is noted as an ORF with a role that remains uncertain. CDR3 length: 14 amino acids. In DNA, the CDR3 is TGTGTCAGAAGCTTGGGGCAGACAGCCTACGAGCAGTACTTC. This sequence encodes CVRSLGQTAYEQYF.

The rearrangement uses TRBV7-9 and TRBJ1-5; 8 nucleotides match TRBD1. The germline V gene encodes CDR1 SEHNR and CDR2 FQNEAQ (reference sequence). The CDR3 totals 19 residues. V lost 2 bases to trimming and J lost 0 bases; unmatched junction nucleotides: 12. The CDR3 nucleotides are TGTGCCAGCAGCTTATGGTCGGCAGGGGGCCGCTATAGCAATCAGCCCCAGCATTTT. Its protein is CASSLWSAGGRYSNQPQHF.

The chain recombines TRBV2 with TRBJ2-7, with 9 bases identical to TRBD2. Per germline, CDR1 SNHLY and CDR2 FYNNEI. The CDR3 has 14 residues. Trimming at V came to 3 bases and at J to 6 bases, leaving 6 bases not matched to a gene. The CDR3 reads CASSDRLAGTEQYF. Here the CDR3 DNA reads TGTGCCAGCAGTGATCGGCTAGCGGGAACCGAGCAGTACTTC.

The chain carries TRBV7-2 and TRBJ2-5; D gene uncertain. Trimming cost V 6 bases and J 1 base, with 6 bases left between them. The germline V gene encodes CDR1 SGHTA and CDR2 FQGNSA. This CDR3 contains 12 residues. The CDR3 loop is CASRQRQETQYF. For the CDR3, the DNA is TGTGCCAGCAGGCAGCGCCAAGAGACCCAGTACTTC.